A selection of T cell receptor beta chains follows, all from one sample in a study of cytomegalovirus exposure and HLA in healthy donors. Libraries were prepared by immunoSEQ multiplex PCR; TCRdb keeps only in-frame clonotypes and omits some of them. Of about 130,000 clones in the sample, over 70% were seen once. The sample was PBMCs. The source is a woman between 40 and 50 years old in good health and CMV-seronegative. Each CDR3 is given with its conserved first and last residue. The order of the fields is D gene, V gene, clone size, J gene, CDR3 protein, CDR3 DNA. D genes are given only for firm matches. Clone sizes are given selectively: once, few, many, or a class where the clone is expanded.

d_gene: .
v_gene: TRBV30
abundance: .
j_gene: TRBJ1-1
CDR3aa: CAWSKGDTEAFF
CDR3nt: TGTGCCTGGAGTAAGGGGGATACTGAAGCTTTCTTT

d_gene: TRBD1
v_gene: TRBV28
abundance: .
j_gene: TRBJ2-1
CDR3aa: CASSFMGQGNNEQFF
CDR3nt: TGTGCCAGCAGCTTCATGGGACAGGGGAACAATGAGCAGTTCTTC

d_gene: .
v_gene: TRBV19
abundance: few
j_gene: TRBJ1-2
CDR3aa: CASKLGAASNYGYTF
CDR3nt: TGTGCCAGTAAGTTAGGGGCAGCCTCTAACTATGGCTACACCTTC

d_gene: .
v_gene: TRBV10-3
abundance: few
j_gene: TRBJ2-7
CDR3aa: CAISGGSGPYEQYF
CDR3nt: TGTGCCATCAGTGGAGGGTCAGGACCCTACGAGCAGTACTTC

d_gene: .
v_gene: TRBV14
abundance: .
j_gene: TRBJ1-1
CDR3aa: CASSPFIGSVVAEAFF
CDR3nt: TGTGCCAGCAGCCCCTTTATTGGTTCAGTTGTCGCTGAAGCTTTCTTT

d_gene: TRBD1
v_gene: TRBV27
abundance: .
j_gene: TRBJ1-2
CDR3aa: CASSFAGGDYGYTF
CDR3nt: TGTGCCAGCAGTTTTGCAGGGGGCGATTATGGCTACACCTTC

d_gene: TRBD2
v_gene: TRBV4-1
abundance: .
j_gene: TRBJ2-7
CDR3aa: CASSQEWGGRQHEQYF
CDR3nt: TGCGCCAGCAGCCAAGAGTGGGGCGGGAGACAACACGAGCAGTACTTC

d_gene: TRBD1
v_gene: TRBV7-3
abundance: .
j_gene: TRBJ1-1
CDR3aa: CASSLGTATEAFF
CDR3nt: TGTGCCAGCAGCCTGGGGACAGCCACTGAAGCTTTCTTT

d_gene: TRBD1
v_gene: TRBV14
abundance: .
j_gene: TRBJ2-1
CDR3aa: CASSQWGQGPPYEQFF
CDR3nt: TGTGCCAGCAGCCAATGGGGACAGGGCCCCCCCTATGAGCAGTTCTTC

d_gene: .
v_gene: TRBV18
abundance: .
j_gene: TRBJ1-2
CDR3aa: CASSPGVGQGNYGYTF
CDR3nt: TGTGCCAGCTCACCCGGCGTAGGACAAGGAAACTATGGCTACACCTTC

d_gene: TRBD1
v_gene: TRBV5-1
abundance: .
j_gene: TRBJ2-7
CDR3aa: CASSTGQGGEQYF
CDR3nt: TGCGCCAGCAGCACAGGACAGGGGGGGGAGCAGTACTTC

d_gene: TRBD1
v_gene: TRBV28
abundance: .
j_gene: TRBJ2-2
CDR3aa: CASRTGQSVTGELFF
CDR3nt: TGTGCCAGCAGAACGGGACAGTCTGTAACCGGGGAGCTGTTTTTT

d_gene: .
v_gene: TRBV7-9
abundance: .
j_gene: TRBJ1-2
CDR3aa: CASSLGQALGGNYGYTF
CDR3nt: TGTGCCAGCAGCTTAGGTCAGGCCCTGGGAGGTAACTATGGCTACACCTTC

d_gene: .
v_gene: TRBV5-1
abundance: .
j_gene: TRBJ2-2
CDR3aa: CASSERNTGELFF
CDR3nt: TGCGCCAGCAGCGAGAGGAACACCGGGGAGCTGTTTTTT

d_gene: TRBD2
v_gene: TRBV5-6
abundance: .
j_gene: TRBJ2-1
CDR3aa: CASSWFRGGGYNEQFF
CDR3nt: TGTGCCAGCAGCTGGTTTCGGGGCGGGGGGTACAATGAGCAGTTCTTC

d_gene: TRBD1
v_gene: TRBV6-4
abundance: .
j_gene: TRBJ2-3
CDR3aa: CASSDSWQGEDTQYF
CDR3nt: TGTGCCAGCAGTGACTCGTGGCAGGGGGAAGATACGCAGTATTTT

d_gene: .
v_gene: TRBV4-1
abundance: .
j_gene: TRBJ1-2
CDR3aa: CASSQETGQGYGYTF
CDR3nt: TGCGCCAGCAGCCAAGAAACAGGGCAGGGCTATGGCTACACCTTC

d_gene: TRBD1
v_gene: TRBV4-1
abundance: .
j_gene: TRBJ2-4
CDR3aa: CASSQDPGQGDSQYF
CDR3nt: TGCGCCAGCAGCCAAGATCCAGGACAGGGCGACAGTCAGTACTTC

d_gene: TRBD1
v_gene: TRBV28
abundance: .
j_gene: TRBJ1-3
CDR3aa: CASGQGIGNTIYF
CDR3nt: TGTGCCAGCGGACAGGGGATTGGAAACACCATATATTTT

d_gene: .
v_gene: TRBV6-5
abundance: .
j_gene: TRBJ1-1
CDR3aa: CASTAGPLSTEAFF
CDR3nt: TGTGCCAGCACGGCAGGGCCGCTGAGCACTGAAGCTTTCTTT

d_gene: TRBD1
v_gene: TRBV7-2
abundance: .
j_gene: TRBJ2-7
CDR3aa: CASSLAGGTGGSYEQYF
CDR3nt: TGTGCCAGCAGCTTAGCGGGGGGGACAGGGGGTTCCTACGAGCAGTACTTC

d_gene: TRBD2
v_gene: TRBV5-1
abundance: .
j_gene: TRBJ2-7
CDR3aa: CASSRGLAVFLEQYF
CDR3nt: TGCGCCAGCAGTCGAGGACTAGCGGTCTTTTTAGAGCAGTACTTC

d_gene: TRBD2
v_gene: TRBV7-8
abundance: .
j_gene: TRBJ2-1
CDR3aa: CASRRGLAGRVNEQFF
CDR3nt: TGTGCCAGCAGACGAGGACTAGCGGGAAGGGTAAATGAGCAGTTCTTC

d_gene: .
v_gene: TRBV2
abundance: .
j_gene: TRBJ2-2
CDR3aa: CASSEFPIHTGELFF
CDR3nt: TGTGCCAGCAGTGAATTCCCCATTCACACCGGGGAGCTGTTTTTT

d_gene: .
v_gene: TRBV21-1
abundance: .
j_gene: TRBJ2-1
CDR3aa: CASSRGGGGLAGCYNEQFF
CDR3nt: TGTGCCAGCAGTAGAGGAGGGGGTGGACTAGCGGGATGCTACAATGAGCAGTTCTTC

d_gene: TRBD1
v_gene: TRBV19
abundance: .
j_gene: TRBJ1-1
CDR3aa: CASREQGGAGTEAFF
CDR3nt: TGTGCCTCACGTGAACAAGGGGGCGCAGGTACTGAAGCTTTCTTT

d_gene: TRBD1
v_gene: TRBV9
abundance: .
j_gene: TRBJ1-4
CDR3aa: CASSPSPGGDEKLFF
CDR3nt: TGTGCCAGCAGCCCCAGCCCAGGGGGCGATGAAAAACTGTTTTTT

d_gene: TRBD2
v_gene: TRBV30
abundance: .
j_gene: TRBJ2-5
CDR3aa: CAWRGLSQETQYF
CDR3nt: TGTGCCTGGAGGGGACTAAGCCAAGAGACCCAGTACTTC

d_gene: TRBD1
v_gene: TRBV15
abundance: .
j_gene: TRBJ2-7
CDR3aa: CATSRDGGTGEYEQYF
CDR3nt: TGTGCCACCAGCAGAGATGGTGGGACAGGGGAATACGAGCAGTACTTC

d_gene: .
v_gene: TRBV29-1
abundance: .
j_gene: TRBJ1-5
CDR3aa: CSVVVGPEGPQHF
CDR3nt: TGCAGCGTTGTAGTAGGCCCTGAGGGGCCCCAGCATTTT

d_gene: TRBD1
v_gene: TRBV7-3
abundance: .
j_gene: TRBJ2-2
CDR3aa: CASSRTGGTGELFF
CDR3nt: TGTGCCAGCAGCCGGACAGGGGGGACCGGGGAGCTGTTTTTT

d_gene: .
v_gene: TRBV28
abundance: .
j_gene: TRBJ2-5
CDR3aa: CASSSVLDSLRELTQYF
CDR3nt: TGTGCCAGCAGCTCCGTTCTGGACTCGCTGAGGGAGTTGACCCAGTACTTC

d_gene: .
v_gene: TRBV5-5
abundance: .
j_gene: TRBJ1-2
CDR3aa: CASSSGLDRNYGYTF
CDR3nt: TGTGCCAGCAGCTCCGGCCTGGACAGAAACTATGGCTACACCTTC

d_gene: .
v_gene: TRBV6-6
abundance: .
j_gene: TRBJ2-3
CDR3aa: CASSRPGTDTQYF
CDR3nt: TGTGCCAGCAGTAGGCCGGGGACAGATACGCAGTATTTT

d_gene: TRBD2
v_gene: TRBV6-4
abundance: once
j_gene: TRBJ2-7
CDR3aa: CASRVLAGGPYEQYF
CDR3nt: TGTGCCAGCAGGGTACTAGCGGGGGGACCCTACGAGCAGTACTTC

d_gene: TRBD1
v_gene: TRBV5-1
abundance: once
j_gene: TRBJ1-2
CDR3aa: CASSTPGQGTQGYTF
CDR3nt: TGCGCCAGCAGCACCCCGGGACAGGGGACTCAGGGCTACACCTTC

d_gene: TRBD2
v_gene: TRBV7-8
abundance: .
j_gene: TRBJ2-2
CDR3aa: CASSILAAPNTGELFF
CDR3nt: TGTGCCAGCAGCATACTAGCGGCTCCTAACACCGGGGAGCTGTTTTTT

d_gene: .
v_gene: TRBV7-9
abundance: .
j_gene: TRBJ2-2
CDR3aa: CSSSLFPRGELSLAGELFF
CDR3nt: TGTTCCAGCAGCTTATTCCCCAGGGGCGAACTTAGTCTGGCCGGGGAGCTGTTTTTT

d_gene: TRBD1
v_gene: TRBV18
abundance: .
j_gene: TRBJ1-1
CDR3aa: CASCSGTGDPEAFF
CDR3nt: TGTGCCAGCTGTTCCGGGACAGGGGACCCTGAAGCTTTCTTT

d_gene: .
v_gene: TRBV9
abundance: .
j_gene: TRBJ1-6
CDR3aa: CASSNTGSRNSPLHF
CDR3nt: TGTGCCAGCAGCAACACAGGGTCAAGAAATTCACCCCTCCACTTT

d_gene: TRBD1
v_gene: TRBV7-3
abundance: .
j_gene: TRBJ1-3
CDR3aa: CASSQQGQGDSPIYF
CDR3nt: TGTGCCAGCAGCCAACAAGGACAGGGGGACAGCCCCATATATTTT

d_gene: .
v_gene: TRBV15
abundance: .
j_gene: TRBJ2-1
CDR3aa: CATSRDSGAEQFF
CDR3nt: TGTGCCACCAGCAGAGACTCGGGAGCTGAGCAGTTCTTC

d_gene: TRBD1
v_gene: TRBV7-9
abundance: .
j_gene: TRBJ1-1
CDR3aa: CASSPRGTGRMNTEAFF
CDR3nt: TGTGCCAGCAGCCCACGCGGGACAGGGAGGATGAACACTGAAGCTTTCTTT

d_gene: .
v_gene: TRBV2
abundance: few
j_gene: TRBJ2-5
CDR3aa: CASSQQETQYF
CDR3nt: TGTGCCAGCAGTCAGCAAGAGACCCAGTACTTC

d_gene: .
v_gene: TRBV6-5
abundance: .
j_gene: TRBJ1-5
CDR3aa: CASSPWRDQPQHF
CDR3nt: TGTGCCAGCAGTCCCTGGAGGGATCAGCCCCAGCATTTT

d_gene: TRBD2
v_gene: TRBV18
abundance: .
j_gene: TRBJ2-5
CDR3aa: CASSLERGASRTQYF
CDR3nt: TGTGCCAGCTCACTGGAGCGGGGGGCCTCGCGGACCCAGTACTTC

d_gene: .
v_gene: TRBV19
abundance: .
j_gene: TRBJ1-2
CDR3aa: CASKLVGSANYGYTF
CDR3nt: TGTGCCAGTAAACTCGTCGGGTCGGCTAACTATGGCTACACCTTC

d_gene: TRBD2
v_gene: TRBV28
abundance: .
j_gene: TRBJ2-5
CDR3aa: CASRAPLAGGRETQYF
CDR3nt: TGTGCCAGCAGGGCTCCCCTAGCGGGGGGGCGAGAGACCCAGTACTTC

d_gene: TRBD1
v_gene: TRBV5-1
abundance: .
j_gene: TRBJ2-7
CDR3aa: CASSSGGQGGYEQYF
CDR3nt: TGCGCCAGCAGCTCGGGCGGACAGGGGGGCTACGAGCAGTACTTC

d_gene: TRBD1
v_gene: TRBV7-2
abundance: .
j_gene: TRBJ1-6
CDR3aa: CASSLGQGSSPLHF
CDR3nt: TGTGCCAGCAGCCTGGGACAGGGCAGTTCACCCCTCCACTTT

d_gene: TRBD2
v_gene: TRBV27
abundance: .
j_gene: TRBJ2-7
CDR3aa: CASSLRGGPYEQYF
CDR3nt: TGTGCCAGCAGTTTACGGGGGGGCCCTTACGAGCAGTACTTC

d_gene: TRBD2
v_gene: TRBV7-2
abundance: .
j_gene: TRBJ2-1
CDR3aa: CASSYGLAGYNEQFF
CDR3nt: TGTGCCAGCAGCTACGGACTAGCGGGTTACAATGAGCAGTTCTTC

d_gene: TRBD2
v_gene: TRBV7-9
abundance: once
j_gene: TRBJ2-5
CDR3aa: CASSLGGDWETQYF
CDR3nt: TGTGCCAGCAGCTTGGGGGGGGATTGGGAGACCCAGTACTTC

d_gene: .
v_gene: TRBV30
abundance: .
j_gene: TRBJ1-6
CDR3aa: CAGFKGRDSPLHF
CDR3nt: TGTGCCGGGTTTAAAGGGAGGGATTCACCCCTCCACTTT

d_gene: TRBD2
v_gene: TRBV6-5
abundance: .
j_gene: TRBJ2-1
CDR3aa: CASSPTSGGPNEQFF
CDR3nt: TGTGCCAGCAGCCCGACTAGCGGGGGCCCCAATGAGCAGTTCTTC